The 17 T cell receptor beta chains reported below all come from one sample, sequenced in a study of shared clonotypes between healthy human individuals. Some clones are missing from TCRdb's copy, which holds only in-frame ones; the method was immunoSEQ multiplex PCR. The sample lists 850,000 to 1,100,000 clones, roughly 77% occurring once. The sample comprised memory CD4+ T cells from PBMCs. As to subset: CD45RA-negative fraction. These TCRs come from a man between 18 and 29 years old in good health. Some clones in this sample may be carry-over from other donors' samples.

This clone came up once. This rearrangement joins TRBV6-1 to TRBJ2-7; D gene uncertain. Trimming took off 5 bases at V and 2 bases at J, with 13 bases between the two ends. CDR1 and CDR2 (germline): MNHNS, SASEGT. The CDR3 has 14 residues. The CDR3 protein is CASSPEADTYEQYF. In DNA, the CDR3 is TGTGCCAGCAGTCCCGAGGCGGATACCTACGAGCAGTACTTC.

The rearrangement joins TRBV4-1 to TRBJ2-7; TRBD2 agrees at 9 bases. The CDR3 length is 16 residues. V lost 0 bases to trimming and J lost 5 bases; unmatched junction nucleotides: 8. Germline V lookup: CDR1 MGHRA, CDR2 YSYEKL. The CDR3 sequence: CASSQEQVAGVNEQYF. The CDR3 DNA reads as TGCGCCAGCAGCCAAGAACAAGTAGCGGGAGTCAACGAGCAGTACTTC.

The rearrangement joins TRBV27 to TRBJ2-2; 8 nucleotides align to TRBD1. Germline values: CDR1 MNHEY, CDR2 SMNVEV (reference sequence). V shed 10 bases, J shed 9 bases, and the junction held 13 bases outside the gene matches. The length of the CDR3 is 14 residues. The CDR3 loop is CATTPRTGTRELFF. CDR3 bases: TGTGCCACCACTCCCCGGACAGGGACGAGGGAGCTGTTTTTT.

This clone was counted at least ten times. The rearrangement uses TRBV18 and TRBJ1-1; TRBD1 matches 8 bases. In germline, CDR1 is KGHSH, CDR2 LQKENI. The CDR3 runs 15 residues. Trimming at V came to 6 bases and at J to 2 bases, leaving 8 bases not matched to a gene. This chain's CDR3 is CASSPGQGINTEAFF. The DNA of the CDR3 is TGTGCCAGCTCCCCAGGACAGGGAATAAACACTGAAGCTTTCTTT.

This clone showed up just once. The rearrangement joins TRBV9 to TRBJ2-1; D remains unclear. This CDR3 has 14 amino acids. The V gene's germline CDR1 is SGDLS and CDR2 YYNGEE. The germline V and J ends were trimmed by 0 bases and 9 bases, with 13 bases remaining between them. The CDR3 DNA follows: TGTGCCAGCAGCGTAGCCCCACTCACTTTTGAGCAGTTCTTC. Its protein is CASSVAPLTFEQFF.

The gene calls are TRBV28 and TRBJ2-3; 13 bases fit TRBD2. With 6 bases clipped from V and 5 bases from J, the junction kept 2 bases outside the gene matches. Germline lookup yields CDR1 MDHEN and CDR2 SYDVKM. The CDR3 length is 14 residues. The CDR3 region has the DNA TGTGCCAGCAGAGGACTAGCGGGAGAAGATACGCAGTATTTT. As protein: CASRGLAGEDTQYF.

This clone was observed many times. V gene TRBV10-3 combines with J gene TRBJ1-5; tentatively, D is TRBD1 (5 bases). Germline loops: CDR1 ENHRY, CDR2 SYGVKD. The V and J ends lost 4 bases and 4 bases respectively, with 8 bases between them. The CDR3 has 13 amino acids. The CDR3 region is CAISVEGNQPQHF. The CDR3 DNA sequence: TGTGCCATCAGTGTCGAGGGGAATCAGCCCCAGCATTTT.

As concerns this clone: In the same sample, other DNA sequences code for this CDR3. CDR3 sequence (DNA): TGTGCCAGCAGTTTAGACGGACAGGGGAACTATGGCTACACCTTC. It translates to CASSLDGQGNYGYTF. This chain uses TRBV28 with TRBJ1-2; TRBD1 matches at 9 bases. J gave up 2 bases and V 2 bases, and 3 bases lay outside the gene matches. The CDR3 runs 15 residues. Germline V gene sequence: CDR1 MDHEN, CDR2 SYDVKM.

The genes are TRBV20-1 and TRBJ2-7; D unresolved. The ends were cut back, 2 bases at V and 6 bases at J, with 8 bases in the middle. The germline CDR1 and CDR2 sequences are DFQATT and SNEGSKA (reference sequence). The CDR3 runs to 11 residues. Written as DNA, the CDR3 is TGCAGTGCTAGATCGGATTCCGAGCAGTACTTC. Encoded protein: CSARSDSEQYF.

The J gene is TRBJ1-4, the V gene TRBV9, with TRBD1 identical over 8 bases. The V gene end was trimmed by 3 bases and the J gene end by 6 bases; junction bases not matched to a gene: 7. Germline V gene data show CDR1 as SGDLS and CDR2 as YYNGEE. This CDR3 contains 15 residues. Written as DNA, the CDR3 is TGTGCCAGCAGCGCCTACAGGGGGACTCATGAAAAACTGTTTTTT. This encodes CASSAYRGTHEKLFF.

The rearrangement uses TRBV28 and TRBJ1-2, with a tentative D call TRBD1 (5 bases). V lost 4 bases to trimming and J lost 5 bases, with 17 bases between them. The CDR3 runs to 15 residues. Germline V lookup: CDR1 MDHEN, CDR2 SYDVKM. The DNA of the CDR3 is TGTGCCAGCAGTTCAAATAGGGGCTTGAGATATGGCTACACCTTC. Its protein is CASSSNRGLRYGYTF.

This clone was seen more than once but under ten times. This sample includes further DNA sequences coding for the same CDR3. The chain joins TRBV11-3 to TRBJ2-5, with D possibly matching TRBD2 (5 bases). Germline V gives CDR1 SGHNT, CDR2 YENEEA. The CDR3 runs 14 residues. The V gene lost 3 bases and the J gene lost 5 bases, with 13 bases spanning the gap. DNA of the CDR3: TGTGCCAGCAGCTTCGGTGGGAGTGAGGAGACCCAGTACTTC. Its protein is CASSFGGSEETQYF.

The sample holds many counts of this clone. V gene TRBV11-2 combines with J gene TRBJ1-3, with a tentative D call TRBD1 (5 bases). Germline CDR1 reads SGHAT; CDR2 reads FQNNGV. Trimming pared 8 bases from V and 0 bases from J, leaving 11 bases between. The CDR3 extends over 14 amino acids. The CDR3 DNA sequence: TGTGCCAGCTCCCCGAGGGGCTCTGGAAACACCATATATTTT. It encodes CASSPRGSGNTIYF.

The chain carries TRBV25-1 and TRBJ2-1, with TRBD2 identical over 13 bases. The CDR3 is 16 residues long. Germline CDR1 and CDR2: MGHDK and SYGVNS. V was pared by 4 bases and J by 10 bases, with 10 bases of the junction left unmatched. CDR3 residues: CASSVRLAGGGGEQFF. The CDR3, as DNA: TGTGCCAGCAGTGTTCGACTAGCGGGAGGTGGGGGGGAGCAGTTCTTC.

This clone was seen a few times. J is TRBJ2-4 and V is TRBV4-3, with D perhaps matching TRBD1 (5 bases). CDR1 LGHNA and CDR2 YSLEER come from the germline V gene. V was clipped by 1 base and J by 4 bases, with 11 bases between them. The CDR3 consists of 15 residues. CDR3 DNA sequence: TGCGCCAGCAGCCAAGGGACACCAGGAAAAAACATTCAGTACTTC. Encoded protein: CASSQGTPGKNIQYF.

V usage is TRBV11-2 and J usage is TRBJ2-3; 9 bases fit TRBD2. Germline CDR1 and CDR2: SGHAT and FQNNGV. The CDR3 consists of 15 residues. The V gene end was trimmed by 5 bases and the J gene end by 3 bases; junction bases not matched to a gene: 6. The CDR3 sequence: CASSIAGLATDTQYF. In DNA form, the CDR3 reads TGTGCCAGCAGCATCGCGGGACTAGCTACAGATACGCAGTATTTT.

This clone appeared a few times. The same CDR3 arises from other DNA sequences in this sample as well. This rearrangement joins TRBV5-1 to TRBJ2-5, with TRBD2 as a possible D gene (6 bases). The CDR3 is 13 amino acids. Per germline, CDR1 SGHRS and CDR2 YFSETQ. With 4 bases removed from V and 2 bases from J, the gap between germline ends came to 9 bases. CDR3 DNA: TGCGCCAGCAGCCCGGGACTGCAAGAGACCCAGTACTTC. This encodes CASSPGLQETQYF. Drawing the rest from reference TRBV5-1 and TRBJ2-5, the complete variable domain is KAGVTQTPRYLIKTRGQQVTLSCSPISGHRSVSWYQQTPGQGLQFLFEYFSETQRNKGNFPGRFSGRQFSNSRSEMNVSTLELGDSALYLCASSPGLQETQYFGPGTRLLVL.